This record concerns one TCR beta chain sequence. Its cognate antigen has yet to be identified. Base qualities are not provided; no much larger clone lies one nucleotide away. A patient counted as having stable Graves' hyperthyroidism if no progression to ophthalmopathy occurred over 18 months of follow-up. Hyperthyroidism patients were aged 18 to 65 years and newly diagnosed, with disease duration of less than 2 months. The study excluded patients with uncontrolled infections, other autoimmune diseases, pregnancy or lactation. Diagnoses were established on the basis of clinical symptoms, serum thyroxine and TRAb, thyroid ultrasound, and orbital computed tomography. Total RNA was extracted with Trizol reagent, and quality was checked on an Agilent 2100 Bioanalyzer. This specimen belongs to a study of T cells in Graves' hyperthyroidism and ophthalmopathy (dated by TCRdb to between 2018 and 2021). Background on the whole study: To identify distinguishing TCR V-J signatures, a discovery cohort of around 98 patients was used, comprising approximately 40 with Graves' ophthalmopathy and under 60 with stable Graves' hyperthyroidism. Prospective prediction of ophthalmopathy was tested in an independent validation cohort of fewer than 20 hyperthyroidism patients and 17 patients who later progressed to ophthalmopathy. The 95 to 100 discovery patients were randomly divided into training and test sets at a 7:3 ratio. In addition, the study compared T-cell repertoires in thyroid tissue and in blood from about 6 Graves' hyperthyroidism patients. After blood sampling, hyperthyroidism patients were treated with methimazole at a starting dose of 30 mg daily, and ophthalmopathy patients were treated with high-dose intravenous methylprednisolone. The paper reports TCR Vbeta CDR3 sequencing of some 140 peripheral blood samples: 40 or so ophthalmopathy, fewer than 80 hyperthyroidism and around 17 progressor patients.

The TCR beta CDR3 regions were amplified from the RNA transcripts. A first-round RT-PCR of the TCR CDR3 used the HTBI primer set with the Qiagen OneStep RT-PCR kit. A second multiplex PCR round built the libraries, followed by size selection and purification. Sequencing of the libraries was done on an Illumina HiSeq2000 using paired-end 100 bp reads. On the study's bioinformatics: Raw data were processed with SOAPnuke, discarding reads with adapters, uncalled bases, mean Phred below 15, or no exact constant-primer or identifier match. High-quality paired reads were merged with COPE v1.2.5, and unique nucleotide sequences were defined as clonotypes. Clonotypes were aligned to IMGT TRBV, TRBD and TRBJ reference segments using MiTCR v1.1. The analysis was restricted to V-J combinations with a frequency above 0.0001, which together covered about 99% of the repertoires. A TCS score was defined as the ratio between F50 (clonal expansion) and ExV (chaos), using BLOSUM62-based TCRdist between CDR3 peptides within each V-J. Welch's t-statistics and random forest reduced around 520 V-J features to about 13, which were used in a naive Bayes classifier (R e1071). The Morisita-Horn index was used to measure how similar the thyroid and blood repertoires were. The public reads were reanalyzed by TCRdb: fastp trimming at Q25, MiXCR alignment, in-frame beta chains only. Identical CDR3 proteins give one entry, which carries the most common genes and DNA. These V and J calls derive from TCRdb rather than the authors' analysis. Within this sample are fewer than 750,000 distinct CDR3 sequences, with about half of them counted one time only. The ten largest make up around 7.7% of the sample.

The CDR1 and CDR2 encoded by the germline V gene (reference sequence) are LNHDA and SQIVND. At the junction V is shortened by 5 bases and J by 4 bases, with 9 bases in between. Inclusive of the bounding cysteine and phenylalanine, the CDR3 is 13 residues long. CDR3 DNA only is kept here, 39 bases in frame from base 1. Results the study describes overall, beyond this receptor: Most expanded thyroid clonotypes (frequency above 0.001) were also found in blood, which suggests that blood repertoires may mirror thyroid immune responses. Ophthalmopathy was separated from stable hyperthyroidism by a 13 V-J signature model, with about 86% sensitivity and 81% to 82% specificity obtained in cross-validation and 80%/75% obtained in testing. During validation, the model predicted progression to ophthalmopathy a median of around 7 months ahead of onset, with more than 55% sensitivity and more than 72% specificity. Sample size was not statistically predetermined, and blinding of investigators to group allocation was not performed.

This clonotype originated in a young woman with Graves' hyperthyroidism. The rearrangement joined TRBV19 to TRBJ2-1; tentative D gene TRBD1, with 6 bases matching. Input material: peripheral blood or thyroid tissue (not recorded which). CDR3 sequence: CASSPDRYNEQFF. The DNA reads TGTGCCAGTAGTCCTGACAGGTACAATGAGCAGTTCTTC.